This TCR beta chain appears in the sequencing data of a study of T cell changes during pregnancy in multiple sclerosis. Germline V gene data show CDR1 as LNHDA and CDR2 as SQIVND (reference sequence). The length of the CDR3 is 14 residues. V lost 5 bases and J 10 bases, leaving 20 bases between the germline ends. Using immunoSEQ multiplex PCR, the repertoire was profiled, and TCRdb retains in-frame clones only, with some absent. Among around 26,000 clones listed, roughly 87% were seen once. This chain links TRBV19 with TRBJ2-5; the D gene is possibly TRBD2 (5 bases). The specimen was CD8+ T cells from peripheral blood mononuclear cells, collected in the second trimester of pregnancy. The clonotype was recovered from a female donor with multiple sclerosis, enrolled in a pregnancy study. The CDR3 is CASSDTQYMEVQYF. The CDR3 nucleotides are TGTGCCAGTAGTGATACCCAGTATATGGAGGTCCAGTACTTC.